Presented here are 3 T cell receptor beta chains from one specimen sequenced in a study of cytomegalovirus exposure and HLA in healthy donors. Primers: 60 Vbeta forward and 13 Jbeta reverse. Only in-frame clones appear in the TCRdb table, and some are missing; sequencing was by immunoSEQ multiplex PCR. This table holds 170,000 or so clones, approximately 88% found once. Sequenced material: PBMCs. Every receptor here comes from a boy aged 2 to 10 in good health and CMV-seronegative.

V usage is TRBV6-1 and J usage is TRBJ2-2, with a weak D call TRBD1 (6 bases). Germline V gene lookup returns CDR1 MNHNS and CDR2 SASEGT. The CDR3 contains 13 residues. The V gene lost 8 bases and the J gene lost 2 bases, with 9 bases spanning the gap. CDR3 loop: CASPTGNTGELFF. The CDR3 nucleotides are TGTGCCAGCCCGACAGGCAACACCGGGGAGCTGTTTTTT.

This chain connects TRBV6-5 to TRBJ1-5; the D gene is possibly TRBD1 (6 bases). This CDR3 contains 14 residues. V was trimmed by 7 bases and J by 2 bases, leaving 12 bases between them. CDR1 MNHEY and CDR2 SVGAGI come from the germline V gene. CDR3 sequence (DNA): TGTGCCAGCAACCTCCGACAGGGCAATCAGCCCCAGCATTTT. Amino acids: CASNLRQGNQPQHF.

This chain uses TRBV2 with TRBJ1-5; 7 bases fit TRBD1. There are 14 residues in the CDR3. The ends lost 8 bases at V and 3 bases at J; junction bases unmatched: 7. Germline CDR1 SNHLY, CDR2 FYNNEI. The CDR3 loop is CASHRDSNNQPQHF. CDR3 nucleotides: TGTGCCAGCCACCGGGACAGTAACAATCAGCCCCAGCATTTT.